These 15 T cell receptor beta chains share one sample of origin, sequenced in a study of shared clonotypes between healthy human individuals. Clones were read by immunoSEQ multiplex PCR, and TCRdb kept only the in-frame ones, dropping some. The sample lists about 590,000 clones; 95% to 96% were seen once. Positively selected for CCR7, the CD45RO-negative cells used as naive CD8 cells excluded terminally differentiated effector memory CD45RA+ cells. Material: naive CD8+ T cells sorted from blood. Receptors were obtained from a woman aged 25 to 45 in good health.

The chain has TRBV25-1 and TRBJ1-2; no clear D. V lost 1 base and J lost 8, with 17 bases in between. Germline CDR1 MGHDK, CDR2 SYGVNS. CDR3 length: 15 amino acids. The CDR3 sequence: CASSELKGYGVGYTF. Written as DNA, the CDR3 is TGTGCCAGCAGTGAATTGAAAGGGTATGGGGTGGGCTACACCTTC.

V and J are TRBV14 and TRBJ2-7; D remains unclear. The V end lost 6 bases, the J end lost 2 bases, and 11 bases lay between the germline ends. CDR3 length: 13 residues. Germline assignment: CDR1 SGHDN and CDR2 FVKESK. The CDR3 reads CASSHGVTYEQYF. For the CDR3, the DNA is TGTGCCAGCAGTCACGGAGTTACCTACGAGCAGTACTTC.

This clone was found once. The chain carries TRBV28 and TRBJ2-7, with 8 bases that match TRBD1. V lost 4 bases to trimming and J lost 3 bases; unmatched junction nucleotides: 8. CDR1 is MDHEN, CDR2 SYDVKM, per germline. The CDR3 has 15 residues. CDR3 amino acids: CASSSEPGGGYEQYF. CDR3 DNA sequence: TGTGCCAGCAGTTCCGAACCAGGGGGCGGCTACGAGCAGTACTTC.

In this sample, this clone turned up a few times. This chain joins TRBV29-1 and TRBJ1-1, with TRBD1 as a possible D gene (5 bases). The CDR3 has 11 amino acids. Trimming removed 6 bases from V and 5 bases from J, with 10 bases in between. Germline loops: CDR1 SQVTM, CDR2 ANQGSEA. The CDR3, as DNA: TGCAGCGTCACCGGGACGACTGAAGCTTTCTTT. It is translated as CSVTGTTEAFF.

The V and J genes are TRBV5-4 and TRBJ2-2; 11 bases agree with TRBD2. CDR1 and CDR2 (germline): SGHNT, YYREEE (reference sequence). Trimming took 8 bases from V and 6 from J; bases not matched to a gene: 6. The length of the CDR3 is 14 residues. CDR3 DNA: TGTGCCAGTGCTATAGCGGGAGGGCCCGGGGAGCTGTTTTTT. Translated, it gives CASAIAGGPGELFF.

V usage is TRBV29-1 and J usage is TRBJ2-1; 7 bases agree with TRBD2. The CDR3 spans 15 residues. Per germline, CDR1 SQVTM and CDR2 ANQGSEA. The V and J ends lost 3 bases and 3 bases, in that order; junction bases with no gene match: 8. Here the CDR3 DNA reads TGCAGCGTTGACGGCGCGGGAGCTTACTACAATGAGCAGTTCTTC. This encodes CSVDGAGAYYNEQFF.

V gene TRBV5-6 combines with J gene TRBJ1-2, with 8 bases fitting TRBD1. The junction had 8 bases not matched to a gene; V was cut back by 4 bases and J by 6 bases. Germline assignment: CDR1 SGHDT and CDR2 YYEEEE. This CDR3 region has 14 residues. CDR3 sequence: CASSPGQGWHGYTF. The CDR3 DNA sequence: TGTGCCAGCAGCCCCGGACAGGGTTGGCATGGCTACACCTTC.

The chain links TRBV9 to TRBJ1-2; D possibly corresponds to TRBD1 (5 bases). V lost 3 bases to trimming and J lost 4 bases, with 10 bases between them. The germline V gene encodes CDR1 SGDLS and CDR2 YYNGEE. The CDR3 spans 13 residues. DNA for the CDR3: TGTGCCAGCAGCGCGACGGGGACCTATGGCTACACCTTC. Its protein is CASSATGTYGYTF.

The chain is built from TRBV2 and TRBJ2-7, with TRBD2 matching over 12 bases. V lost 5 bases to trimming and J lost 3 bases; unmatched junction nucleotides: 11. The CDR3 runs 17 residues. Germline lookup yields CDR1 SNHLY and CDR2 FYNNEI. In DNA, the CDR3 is TGTGCCAGCAGTACCCGACTAGCGGGAGTCTCACGCTACGAGCAGTACTTC. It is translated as CASSTRLAGVSRYEQYF.

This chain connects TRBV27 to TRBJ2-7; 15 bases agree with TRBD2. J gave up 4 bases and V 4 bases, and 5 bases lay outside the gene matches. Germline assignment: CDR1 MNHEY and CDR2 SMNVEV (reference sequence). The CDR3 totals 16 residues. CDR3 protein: CASSSWTSGRGYEQYF. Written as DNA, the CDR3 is TGTGCCAGCAGTTCGTGGACTAGCGGGAGGGGATACGAGCAGTACTTC.

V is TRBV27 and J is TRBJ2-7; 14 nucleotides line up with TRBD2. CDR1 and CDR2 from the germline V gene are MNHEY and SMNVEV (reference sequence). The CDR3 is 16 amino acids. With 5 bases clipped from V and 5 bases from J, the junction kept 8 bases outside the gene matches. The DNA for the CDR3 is TGTGCCAGCAGTCGGGGACTAGCGGGAGAGTTCCACGAGCAGTACTTC. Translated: CASSRGLAGEFHEQYF.

This chain's CDR3 is CSVGDAGTSGRVLEQYF. CDR3 bases: TGCAGCGTTGGGGACGCCGGGACTAGCGGGAGGGTTCTCGAGCAGTACTTC. The chain links TRBV29-1 to TRBJ2-7; TRBD2 agrees at 16 bases. The CDR3 consists of 17 residues. The germline V gene encodes CDR1 SQVTM and CDR2 ANQGSEA. V dropped 4 bases and J dropped 6; count of bases not matched to a gene: 12.

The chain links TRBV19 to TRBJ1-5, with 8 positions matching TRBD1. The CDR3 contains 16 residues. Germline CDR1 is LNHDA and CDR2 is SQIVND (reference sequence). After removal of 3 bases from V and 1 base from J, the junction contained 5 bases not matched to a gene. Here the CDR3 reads CASSMDREGSNQPQHF. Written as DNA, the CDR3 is TGTGCCAGTAGTATGGACAGGGAAGGAAGCAATCAGCCCCAGCATTTT.

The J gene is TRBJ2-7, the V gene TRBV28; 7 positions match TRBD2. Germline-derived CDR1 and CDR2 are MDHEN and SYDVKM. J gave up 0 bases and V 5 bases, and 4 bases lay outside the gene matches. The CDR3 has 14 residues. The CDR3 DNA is TGTGCCAGCAGTCGGAGCGGGAACTCCTACGAGCAGTACTTC. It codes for CASSRSGNSYEQYF. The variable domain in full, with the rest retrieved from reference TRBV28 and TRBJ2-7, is DVKVTQSSRYLVKRTGEKVFLECVQDMDHENMFWYRQDPGLGLRLIYFSYDVKMKEKGDIPEGYSVSREKKERFSLILESASTNQTSMYLCASSRSGNSYEQYFGPGTRLTVT.

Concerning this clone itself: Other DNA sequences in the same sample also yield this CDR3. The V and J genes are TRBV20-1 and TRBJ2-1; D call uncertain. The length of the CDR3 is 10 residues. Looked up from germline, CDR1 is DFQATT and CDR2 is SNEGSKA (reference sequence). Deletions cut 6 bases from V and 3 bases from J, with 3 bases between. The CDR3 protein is CSAGYNEQFF. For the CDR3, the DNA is TGCAGTGCAGGCTACAATGAGCAGTTCTTC.